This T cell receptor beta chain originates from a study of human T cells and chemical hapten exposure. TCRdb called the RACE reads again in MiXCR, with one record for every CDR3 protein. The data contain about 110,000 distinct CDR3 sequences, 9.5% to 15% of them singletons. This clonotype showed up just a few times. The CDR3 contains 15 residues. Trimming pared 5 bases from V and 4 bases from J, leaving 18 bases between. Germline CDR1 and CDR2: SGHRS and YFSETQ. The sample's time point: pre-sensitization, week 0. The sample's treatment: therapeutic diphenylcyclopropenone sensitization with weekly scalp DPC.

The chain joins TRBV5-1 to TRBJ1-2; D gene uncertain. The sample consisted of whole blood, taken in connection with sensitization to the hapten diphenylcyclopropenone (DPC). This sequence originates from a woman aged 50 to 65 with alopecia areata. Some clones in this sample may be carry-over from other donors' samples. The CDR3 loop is CASSPGEGVGYGYTF. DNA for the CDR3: TGCGCCAGCAGTCCTGGGGAGGGAGTCGGCTATGGCTACACCTTC.